The sequence of this T cell receptor (beta chain) was determined in a study of T cell responses to AZD1222 COVID-19 vaccine (dated by TCRdb to 2020 to 2023). Context from the whole study: TCR sequencing was performed for 230 to 250 trial participants, of whom approximately 200 were given two doses of AZD1222 and around 25 were given two doses of MenACWY control vaccine. Trial participants were enrolled into age subgroups of 18-55, 56-69 and 70-plus years, which contained roughly 150, 30 and 60 TCR-sequenced participants, respectively.

The germline V gene specifies KGHDR as CDR1 and SFDVKD as CDR2. V and J are trimmed by 4 bases and 6 bases, and the gene matches miss 4 bases of the junction. From the cysteine through the phenylalanine, the CDR3 covers 15 amino acids. The DNA shown is the 45-base CDR3, in frame from base 1. The CDR3 regions of human TCRbeta chains were analyzed by immunosequencing. On the study's bioinformatics: Repertoire TCRs were matched against a reference library of SARS-CoV-2-specific TCRs generated with the MIRA antigen-specificity platform. Breadth was defined as the fraction of unique TCRs that were SARS-CoV-2-associated, and depth was defined as the fraction of total T cells that were SARS-CoV-2-associated. Using the MIRA data, every spike-specific TCR was mapped to the spike region that the TCR reacted to and assigned to either a CD4 or a CD8 class. Log10-transformed breadth and depth values were compared by one-way ANOVA with Sidak's multiple comparisons tests. Here the immuneACCESS table is served through TCRdb, limited to in-frame sequences with V and J called. Missing clones are a known gap in these copies; in checked studies unresolved V genes cover under half, and the rest lacks a known reason. That table is the source of V, J and clone size, and D and trimming were worked out from the DNA. Counted in this sample were roughly 140,000 clones; around 89% of them appeared once. The ten largest clonotypes hold 3% to 4% of the sample.

This sample's time point label indicates: baseline before first vaccination. What this sample's treatment or condition label stands for: meningococcal conjugate vaccine given as trial control. Vaccinee samples were obtained from the UK trials COV001 and COV002, which included a single-blind randomized controlled phase 2/3 trial of AZD1222 (ChAdOx1 nCoV-19) in healthy adults. For TCRbeta chain sequencing, PBMC samples were collected from trial participants at day 0 and at day 28 after the second dose. Comment on this clone: The specificity of this receptor is unknown. Base quality data are lacking; no much larger clone is found one base away.

The study at large found these results: The vaccine-associated CD4 TCRs covered the entire spike protein, and the dominant responses fell in regions 160-218 and 743-854. Epitopes outside the regions mutated in the B.1.351 and B.1.1.7 variants were reportedly recognized by nearly half of the unique spike-specific TCRs. Because no samples from the day 14 peak response were available, repertoires could be characterized only after the peak T cell response. Conclusions about previously exposed vaccinees were limited because only six AZD1222 recipients were SARS-CoV-2 seropositive at baseline. In the small 56-69-year group, the increase in depth fell short of significance, most likely because of low power. Spike-specific TCR breadth and depth rose significantly after two AZD1222 doses compared with day 0 and with MenACWY recipients. Participants were mostly white British and included more females than males, and it was suggested by the authors that clonal diversity may have been underestimated.

The sequence joins TRBV24-1 to TRBJ1-4; 10 bases in the junction line up with TRBD1. The TCR originated in an adult in good health. The material sequenced was peripheral blood, taken on day 0 of MenACWY control vaccination. The CDR3 region: CATSDPGQGDEKLFF. The DNA is as follows: TGTGCCACCAGTGACCCTGGACAGGGGGATGAAAAACTGTTTTTT.